Each of the 8 T cell receptor beta chains below was sequenced from the same sample in a study of spatial heterogeneity in lung cancer. The time point is: sample taken at primary tumor resection. General study results and limits: Counts of expanded alpha and beta TCRs within tumors tracked the tumor nonsynonymous mutation count.

TCRdb reanalysed the 5' RACE reads using MiXCR and keeps one entry per CDR3 protein. The data contain fewer than 7,000 distinct CDR3 sequences, roughly 7.7% of them singletons. The antigens for these receptors are not known. Material: lung tumor tissue, obtained at surgery. The receptors shown here come from a female donor with early-stage non-small cell lung cancer.

This clonotype was observed at least ten times. The genes are TRBV20-1 and TRBJ2-7, with D unresolved. Trimming took off 5 bases at V and 4 bases at J, with 9 bases between the two ends. The CDR3 loop spans 11 amino acids. Germline assignment: CDR1 DFQATT and CDR2 SNEGSKA (reference sequence). The CDR3 reads CSALDKYEQYF. In nucleotides, the CDR3 is TGCAGTGCTCTCGACAAATACGAGCAGTACTTC.

This clonotype has only one observation. The genes are TRBV4-1 and TRBJ2-3, with D uncertain. CDR1 and CDR2 (germline): MGHRA, YSYEKL. Trimming shortened V by 1 base and J by 6 bases, and 8 bases separated the two germline ends. The CDR3 is 13 amino acids. This CDR3 is CASSQGLDDTQYF. In nucleotides, the CDR3 is TGCGCCAGCAGCCAAGGATTAGACGATACGCAGTATTTT.

This clonotype has a count of ten or more. The CDR3 DNA follows: TGTGCCAGCAGCGTACTAGCGGGGAGGGGAGAGACCCAGTACTTC. It codes for CASSVLAGRGETQYF. The chain couples TRBV9 to TRBJ2-5, with 9 nucleotides matching TRBD2. Germline CDR1 is SGDLS and CDR2 is YYNGEE. The CDR3 loop spans 15 amino acids. Trimming cost V 1 base and J 4 bases; bases outside gene matches: 5.

The chain links TRBV11-2 to TRBJ1-2, with D unclear. V lost 5 bases and J lost 7, with 11 bases in between. CDR1 SGHAT and CDR2 FQNNGV come from the germline V gene. CDR3 length equals 12 residues. The CDR3 region is CASSPQLTGYTF. CDR3 coding DNA: TGTGCCAGCAGCCCACAGCTAACTGGCTACACCTTC. Drawing the rest from reference TRBV11-2 and TRBJ1-2, the complete variable domain is EAGVAQSPRYKIIEKRQSVAFWCNPISGHATLYWYQQILGQGPKLLIQFQNNGVVDDSQLPKDRFSAERLKGVDSTLKIQPAKLEDSAVYLCASSPQLTGYTFGSGTRLTVV.

This clonotype was counted at least ten times. The J gene is TRBJ2-5, the V gene TRBV9, with 9 bases fitting TRBD2. CDR3 length equals 14 residues. In germline, CDR1 is SGDLS, CDR2 YYNGEE. After removal of 6 bases from V and 0 bases from J, the junction contained 3 bases not matched to a gene. The chain's CDR3 is CASTSGMYQETQYF. The CDR3 nucleotides read TGTGCCAGCACTAGCGGGATGTACCAAGAGACCCAGTACTTC. The variable domain in full, with the rest retrieved from reference TRBV9 and TRBJ2-5, is DSGVTQTPKHLITATGQRVTLRCSPRSGDLSVYWYQQSLDQGLQFLIQYYNGEERAKGNILERFSAQQFPDLHSELNLSSLELGDSALYFCASTSGMYQETQYFGPGTRLLVL.

V and J are TRBV19 and TRBJ2-4; possible D gene TRBD1, 5 bases. The CDR3 sequence is 12 residues long. Germline CDR1 is LNHDA and CDR2 is SQIVND (reference sequence). V was clipped by 0 bases and J by 8 bases, with 5 bases between them. The DNA for the CDR3 is TGTGCCAGTAGTATAGACAGGGACATTCAGTACTTC. This sequence encodes CASSIDRDIQYF.

The sample holds many counts of this clonotype. The chain couples TRBV11-1 to TRBJ2-3, with TRBD1 matching over 8 bases. V shed 1 base and J 2 bases; nucleotides not matched to a gene: 5. Germline CDR1 SGHAT, CDR2 FQDESV (reference sequence). The CDR3 loop spans 16 amino acids. DNA for the CDR3: TGTGCCAGCAGCTTAGAGTCCAGGGGGCTCACAGATACGCAGTATTTT. It codes for CASSLESRGLTDTQYF.

By share of the sample, this clonotype is medium-sized. The J gene is TRBJ2-3, the V gene TRBV20-1; a possible D gene is TRBD2 (6 bases). CDR3 length: 12 amino acids. Trimming took off 4 bases at V and 14 bases at J, with 19 bases between the two ends. CDR1 is DFQATT, CDR2 SNEGSKA, per germline (reference sequence). The CDR3 coding sequence is TGCAGTGCTATAGAGGACAACGCGGGGACGTATTTT. Translation: CSAIEDNAGTYF.